One and the same sample provided the 27 T cell receptor beta chains below, sequenced in a study of T cell repertoires in cytomegalovirus infection. MiXCR, run by TCRdb on the reads, gives a single entry per CDR3 protein. This sample yields hundreds of thousands of distinct CDR3 sequences, of which under 40% are seen a single time; around 3% belongs to the top ten. Material for sequencing was PBMCs. The receptors derive from a human donor in good health (CMV status not recorded). Some clones in this sample may be carry-over from other donors' samples.

The rearrangement links TRBV12-3 or TRBV12-4 to TRBJ2-4; 9 bases line up with TRBD2. J gave up 5 bases and V 7 bases, and 9 bases lay outside the gene matches. The CDR3 spans 15 residues. The CDR3 reads CASNTWGGGENIQYF. The CDR3 bases are TGTGCCAGCAATACTTGGGGCGGGGGGGAAAACATTCAGTACTTC.

Remarks on this clonotype: Being one base from a much bigger clone, this may be a read error. The rearrangement links TRBV7-2 to TRBJ2-1, with TRBD2 matching 11 bases. CDR3 length: 15 residues. In germline, CDR1 is SGHTA, CDR2 FQGNSA. The CDR3 DNA sequence: TGTGCCAGCAGCGTGACTAGCGGGATATCCAATGAGAAGTTCTTC. It yields the protein CASSVTSGISNEKFF.

The genes are TRBV12-3 or TRBV12-4 and TRBJ2-3; no reliable D call. The length of the CDR3 is 15 residues. V lost 4 bases and J lost 3, with 14 bases in between. The CDR3 protein is CASSSSLESTDTQYF. CDR3 bases: TGTGCCAGCAGTTCATCCCTCGAAAGTACAGATACGCAGTATTTT.

This clonotype has just a few counts. The V gene is TRBV29-1, the J gene TRBJ2-1, with TRBD2 matching 14 bases. CDR3 size: 15 residues. The junction had 4 bases not matched to a gene; V was cut back by 7 bases and J by 2 bases. Looked up from germline, CDR1 is SQVTM and CDR2 is ANQGSEA. The CDR3 sequence: CSARLAGGAYNEQFF. CDR3 DNA: TGCAGCGCAAGACTAGCGGGAGGGGCCTACAATGAGCAGTTCTTC.

This clonotype turned up a few times. The chain recombines TRBV7-9 with TRBJ2-3; TRBD1 might be the D (5 bases). The CDR3 is made up of 15 amino acids. In germline, CDR1 is SEHNR, CDR2 FQNEAQ (reference sequence). Trimming took 5 bases from V and 3 from J, leaving 15 bases between them. The CDR3, as DNA: TGTGCCAGCAGCCCTCAGGGCGTTGGGACAGATACGCAGTATTTT. This sequence encodes CASSPQGVGTDTQYF.

This clonotype has just a few counts. This chain uses TRBV7-2 with TRBJ1-2; 9 bases match TRBD1. Germline-derived CDR1 and CDR2 are SGHTA and FQGNSA. The CDR3 has 14 residues. V was clipped by 5 bases and J by 7 bases; unmatched bases: 8. CDR3 region: CASSPGQGRVGYTF. Here the CDR3 DNA reads TGTGCCAGCAGCCCCGGACAGGGGAGGGTTGGCTACACCTTC.

This chain joins TRBV7-2 and TRBJ2-7; 8 bases align to TRBD1. The CDR3 consists of 17 residues. V lost 0 bases, J lost 4 bases, and 11 bases stayed unmatched. The germline gives CDR1 SGHTA, CDR2 FQGNSA. The CDR3 protein is CASSLARTGGGNYEQYF. Here the CDR3 DNA reads TGTGCCAGCAGCTTAGCGCGAACAGGGGGTGGTAATTACGAGCAGTACTTC.

This clonotype was observed a few times. The chain couples TRBV12-3 or TRBV12-4 to TRBJ1-1, with D unclear. V shed 8 bases and J shed 1 base, with 11 bases lying between them. The CDR3 has 13 amino acids. The CDR3 region has the DNA TGTGCCAGCCGGGCGGATCCGAACACTGAAGCTTTCTTT. Amino acid sequence: CASRADPNTEAFF.

The chain joins TRBV7-8 to TRBJ1-1, with D perhaps matching TRBD1 (5 bases). V gave up 5 bases and J gave up 3 bases, with 13 bases separating them. The CDR3 has 14 residues. In germline, CDR1 is SGHVS, CDR2 FQNEAQ. The CDR3 sequence is CASSTRDSDTEAFF. For the CDR3, the DNA is TGTGCCAGCAGCACCCGGGACTCGGACACTGAAGCTTTCTTT.

This clonotype was recorded a few times. The chain combines TRBV12-3 or TRBV12-4 with TRBJ2-2; 7 positions match TRBD1. V trimming: 3 bases; J trimming: 3 bases; junction bases outside the gene matches: 4. CDR3 length equals 15 residues. CDR3 protein: CASSLIGGHTGELFF. The DNA of the CDR3 is TGTGCCAGCAGTTTGATAGGGGGCCACACCGGGGAGCTGTTTTTT.

This clonotype showed up just a few times. V and J are TRBV28 and TRBJ2-1; 8 nucleotides match TRBD2. CDR3 size: 15 residues. Germline assignment: CDR1 MDHEN and CDR2 SYDVKM. V trimming: 5 bases; J trimming: 4 bases; junction bases outside the gene matches: 7. The CDR3 bases are TGTGCCAGCAGTCGAGGGACGGGGGGGTACAATGAGCAGTTCTTC. Protein: CASSRGTGGYNEQFF.

The chain uses TRBV18 and TRBJ1-1; D is undetermined. The CDR3 runs 13 residues. The germline CDR1 and CDR2 sequences are KGHSH and LQKENI. Trimming stripped 1 base from V and 6 bases from J, with 9 bases between. CDR3 DNA sequence: TGTGCCAGCTCACCACTGACTAGCGCTGAAGCTTTCTTT. It encodes CASSPLTSAEAFF.

This clonotype was counted between two and nine times. This chain connects TRBV28 to TRBJ2-5; D uncertain. Trimming cost V 1 base and J 1 base, with 7 bases left between them. CDR1 and CDR2 from the germline V gene are MDHEN and SYDVKM. The length of the CDR3 is 14 residues. This CDR3 is CASSLLQSQETQYF. DNA for the CDR3: TGTGCCAGCAGTTTATTGCAAAGCCAAGAGACCCAGTACTTC.

V is TRBV29-1 and J is TRBJ2-5; TRBD2 matches 8 bases. The CDR3 sequence is 12 residues long. Germline CDR1 and CDR2: SQVTM and ANQGSEA. J gave up 4 bases and V 5 bases, and 3 bases lay outside the gene matches. The CDR3 here is CSVFTSGETQYF. The DNA for the CDR3 is TGCAGCGTTTTCACTAGCGGAGAGACCCAGTACTTC. The variable domain in full, with the rest retrieved from reference TRBV29-1 and TRBJ2-5, is SAVISQKPSRDICQRGTSLTIQCQVDSQVTMMFWYRQQPGQSLTLIATANQGSEATYESGFVIDKFPISRPNLTFSTLTVSNMSPEDSSIYLCSVFTSGETQYFGPGTRLLVL.

This clonotype was recorded a few times. The gene calls are TRBV20-1 and TRBJ2-3; TRBD1 matches 7 bases. Germline CDR1 DFQATT, CDR2 SNEGSKA (reference sequence). The CDR3 is 16 residues long. J lost 0 bases, V lost 6 bases, and 12 bases had no gene match. The CDR3: CSASNRGRGSTDTQYF. The CDR3 DNA sequence: TGCAGTGCCAGCAACAGGGGCAGGGGCAGCACAGATACGCAGTATTTT.

This clonotype was seen only a few times. The genes are TRBV7-8 and TRBJ1-1; 9 bases line up with TRBD1. This CDR3 comprises 17 residues. V lost 1 base and J lost 0; bases outside the gene matches: 6. CDR1 SGHVS and CDR2 FQNEAQ come from the germline V gene. In DNA form, the CDR3 reads TGTGCCAGCAGCTTAGGGTACCGGGACAGGGTGAACACTGAAGCTTTCTTT. Translated: CASSLGYRDRVNTEAFF.

J is TRBJ2-5 and V is TRBV7-8; weak D call: TRBD1 (5 bases). CDR3 length equals 15 residues. V dropped 5 bases and J dropped 2 bases, with 15 bases sitting between them. Germline V gene data show CDR1 as SGHVS and CDR2 as FQNEAQ. This CDR3 is CASSRGRALQETQYF. Written as DNA, the CDR3 is TGTGCCAGCAGCCGAGGCAGGGCACTACAAGAGACCCAGTACTTC.

Notes on this clonotype: One junction end does not reproduce the germline sequence, and a read error may be involved. The genes are TRBV19 and TRBJ1-1; D is possibly TRBD1 (5 bases). There are 15 residues in the CDR3. Germline values: CDR1 LNHDA, CDR2 SQIVND (reference sequence). The chain's CDR3 is CAISSTGFMNTEAFF. The CDR3 bases are TGTGCCATTAGTAGCACAGGCTTCATGAACACTGAAGCTTTCTTT.

This clonotype has just a few counts. The gene calls are TRBV12-3 or TRBV12-4 and TRBJ2-2; D remains ambiguous. V lost 7 bases and J lost 2, with 11 bases in between. The CDR3 has 14 amino acids. CDR3 bases: TGTGCCAGCACCCCTCGACATAACACCGGGGAGCTGTTTTTT. Its protein product is CASTPRHNTGELFF.

In its sample, this clonotype was seen once. The chain carries TRBV9 and TRBJ2-7; D is perhaps TRBD1 or TRBD2 (5 bases each). Germline CDR1 SGDLS, CDR2 YYNGEE. Between the trimmed V and J ends, which lost 0 bases and 4 bases, there was a span of 14 bases. The CDR3 contains 15 residues. The CDR3 region is CASSVESGHGYEQYF. The CDR3 DNA reads as TGTGCCAGCAGCGTAGAAAGCGGACACGGTTACGAGCAGTACTTC.

There are a few counts of this clonotype. The CDR3 loop is CAGRGRDDQPQHF. The CDR3 DNA sequence: TGTGCCGGGCGGGGAAGGGACGATCAGCCCCAGCATTTT. This chain connects TRBV10-3 to TRBJ1-5; D perhaps matches TRBD1 (5 bases). Germline values: CDR1 ENHRY, CDR2 SYGVKD. This CDR3 is built from 13 residues. Trimming pared 11 bases from V and 5 bases from J, leaving 16 bases between.

As for this clonotype: Given a much more abundant clone one base away, this may be a read error. This chain connects TRBV7-2 to TRBJ2-7; TRBD2 is a possible D gene (5 bases). The germline gives CDR1 SGHTA, CDR2 FQGNSA. The CDR3 is made up of 16 amino acids. CDR3 amino acids: CASRVSGINSNYEQSF. The CDR3 DNA follows: TGTGCCAGCAGGGTTTCCGGGATCAACAGCAACTACGAGCAGTCCTTC.

The chain uses TRBV29-1 and TRBJ2-7; TRBD1 matches at 8 bases. In germline, CDR1 is SQVTM, CDR2 ANQGSEA. This CDR3 is built from 14 residues. V shed 0 bases and J 4 bases; nucleotides not matched to a gene: 5. Here the CDR3 DNA reads TGCAGCGTTGAAGATGGACAGGGAAGTTACGAGCAGTACTTC. Residues: CSVEDGQGSYEQYF.

This clonotype was counted only a few times. The V and J genes are TRBV20-1 and TRBJ1-6, with TRBD1 matching over 8 bases. The length of the CDR3 is 15 residues. Germline trimming cut 1 base from V and 7 bases from J; bases unmatched to any gene: 6. Germline V gene lookup returns CDR1 DFQATT and CDR2 SNEGSKA (reference sequence). The CDR3 spells CSARVPTGVNSPLHF. In DNA, the CDR3 is TGCAGTGCTAGAGTCCCGACAGGGGTAAATTCACCCCTCCACTTT.

As to this clonotype: One base away lies a much larger clone, so this may be a sequencing read error. DNA for the CDR3: TGTTCCAGCAGCACTCTGGGGACAGGGGGCGAGCAGTTCTTC. Its protein is CSSSTLGTGGEQFF. The gene calls are TRBV27 and TRBJ2-1; TRBD1 agrees at 12 bases. The CDR3 has 14 amino acids. Germline V gene data show CDR1 as MNHEY and CDR2 as SMNVEV (reference sequence).

This clonotype was observed a handful of times. V is TRBV6-1 and J is TRBJ2-5, with 11 bases that match TRBD1. Per germline, CDR1 MNHNS and CDR2 SASEGT. Germline trimming cut 7 bases from V and 5 bases from J; bases unmatched to any gene: 6. The CDR3 is 14 amino acids. CDR3 coding DNA: TGTGCCAGCAACCGGGACAGGGGGAGGGAGACCCAGTACTTC. The encoded protein is CASNRDRGRETQYF.

V usage is TRBV4-1 and J usage is TRBJ2-2; 12 bases line up with TRBD1. V dropped 1 base and J dropped 4; count of bases not matched to a gene: 7. The CDR3 has 18 residues. Germline CDR1 MGHRA, CDR2 YSYEKL. The CDR3 is CASSQASGQGAVTGELFF. CDR3 nucleotide sequence: TGCGCCAGCAGCCAAGCGTCGGGACAGGGGGCCGTCACCGGGGAGCTGTTTTTT.